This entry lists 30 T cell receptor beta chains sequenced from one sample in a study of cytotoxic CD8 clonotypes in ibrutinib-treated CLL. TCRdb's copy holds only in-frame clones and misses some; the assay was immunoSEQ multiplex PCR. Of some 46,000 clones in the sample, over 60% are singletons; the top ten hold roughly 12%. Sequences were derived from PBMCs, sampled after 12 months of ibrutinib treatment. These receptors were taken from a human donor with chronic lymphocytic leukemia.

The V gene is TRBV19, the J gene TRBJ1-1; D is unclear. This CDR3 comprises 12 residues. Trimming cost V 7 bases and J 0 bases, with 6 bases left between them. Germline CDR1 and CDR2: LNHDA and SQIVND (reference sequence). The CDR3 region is CASTGMNTEAFF. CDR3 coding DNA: TGTGCCAGTACCGGAATGAACACTGAAGCTTTCTTT.

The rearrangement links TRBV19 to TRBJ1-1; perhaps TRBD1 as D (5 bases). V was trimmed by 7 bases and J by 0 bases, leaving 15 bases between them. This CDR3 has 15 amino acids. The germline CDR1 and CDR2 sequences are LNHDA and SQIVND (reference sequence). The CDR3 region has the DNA TGTGCCAGTATTTCCTCAGAGGGGATGAACACTGAAGCTTTCTTT. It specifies CASISSEGMNTEAFF.

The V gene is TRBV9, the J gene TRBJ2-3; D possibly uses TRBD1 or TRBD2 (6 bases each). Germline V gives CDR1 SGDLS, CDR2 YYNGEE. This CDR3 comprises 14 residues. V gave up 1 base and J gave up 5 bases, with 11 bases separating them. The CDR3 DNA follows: TGTGCCAGCAGCGTATTGGGGGGCGAAGATACGCAGTATTTT. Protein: CASSVLGGEDTQYF.

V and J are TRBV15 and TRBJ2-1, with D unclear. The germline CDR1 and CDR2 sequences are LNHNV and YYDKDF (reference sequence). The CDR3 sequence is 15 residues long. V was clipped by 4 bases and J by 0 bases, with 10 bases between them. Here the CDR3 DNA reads TGTGCCACCAGCAAACCCGTAGCCTCCTACAATGAGCAGTTCTTC. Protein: CATSKPVASYNEQFF.

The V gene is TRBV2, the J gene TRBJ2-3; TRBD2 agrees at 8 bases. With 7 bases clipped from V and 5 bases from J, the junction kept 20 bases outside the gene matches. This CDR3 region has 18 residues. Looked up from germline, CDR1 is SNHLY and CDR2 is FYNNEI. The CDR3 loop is CASKGYRDWREDRDTQYF. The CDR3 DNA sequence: TGTGCCAGCAAGGGCTACCGGGACTGGCGGGAGGACCGAGATACGCAGTATTTT. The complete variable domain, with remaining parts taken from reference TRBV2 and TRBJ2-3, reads EPEVTQTPSHQVTQMGQEVILRCVPISNHLYFYWYRQILGQKVEFLVSFYNNEISEKSEIFDDQFSVERPDGSNFTLKIRSTKLEDSAMYFCASKGYRDWREDRDTQYFGPGTRLTVL.

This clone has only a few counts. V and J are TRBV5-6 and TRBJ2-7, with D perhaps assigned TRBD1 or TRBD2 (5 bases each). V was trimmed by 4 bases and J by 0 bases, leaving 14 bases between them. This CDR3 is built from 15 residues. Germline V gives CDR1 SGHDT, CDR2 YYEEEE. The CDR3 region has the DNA TGTGCCAGCAGCCCCTACGGGACGAGCTCCTACGAGCAGTACTTC. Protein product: CASSPYGTSSYEQYF.

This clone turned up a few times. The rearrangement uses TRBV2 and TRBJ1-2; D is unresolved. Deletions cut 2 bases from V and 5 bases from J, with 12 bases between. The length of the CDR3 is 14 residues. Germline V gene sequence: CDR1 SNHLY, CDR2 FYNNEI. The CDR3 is CASSERVGGYGYTF. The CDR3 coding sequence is TGTGCCAGCAGTGAACGGGTAGGAGGGTATGGCTACACCTTC.

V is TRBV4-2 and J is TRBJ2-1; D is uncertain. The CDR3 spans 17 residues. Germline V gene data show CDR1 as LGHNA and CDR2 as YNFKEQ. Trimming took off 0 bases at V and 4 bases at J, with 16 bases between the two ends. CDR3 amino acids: CASSQDPERARYNEQFF. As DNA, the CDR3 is TGTGCCAGCAGCCAAGATCCTGAGCGAGCAAGATACAATGAGCAGTTCTTC.

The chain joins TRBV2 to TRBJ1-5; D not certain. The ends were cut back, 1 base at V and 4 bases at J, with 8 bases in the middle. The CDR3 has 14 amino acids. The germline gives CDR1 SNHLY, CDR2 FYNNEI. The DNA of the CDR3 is TGTGCCAGCAGTGAAGTGGGCAGGAATCAGCCCCAGCATTTT. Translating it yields CASSEVGRNQPQHF.

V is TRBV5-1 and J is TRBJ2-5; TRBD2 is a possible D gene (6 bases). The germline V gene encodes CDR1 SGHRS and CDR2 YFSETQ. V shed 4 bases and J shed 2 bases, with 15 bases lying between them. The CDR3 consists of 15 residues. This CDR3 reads CASSPETSRQETQYF. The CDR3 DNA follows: TGCGCCAGCAGCCCCGAGACTAGTCGGCAAGAGACCCAGTACTTC.

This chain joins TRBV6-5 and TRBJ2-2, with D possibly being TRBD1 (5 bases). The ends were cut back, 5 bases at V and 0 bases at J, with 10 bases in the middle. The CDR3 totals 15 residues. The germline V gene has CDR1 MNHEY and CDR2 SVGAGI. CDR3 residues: CASSRTIANTGELFF. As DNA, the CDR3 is TGTGCCAGCAGTCGGACAATTGCGAACACCGGGGAGCTGTTTTTT.

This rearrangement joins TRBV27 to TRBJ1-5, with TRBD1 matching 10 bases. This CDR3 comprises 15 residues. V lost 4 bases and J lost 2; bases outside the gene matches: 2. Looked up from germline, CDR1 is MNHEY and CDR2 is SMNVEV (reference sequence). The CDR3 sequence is CASSSGTGGNQPQHF. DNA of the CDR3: TGTGCCAGCAGTTCCGGGACAGGGGGCAATCAGCCCCAGCATTTT.

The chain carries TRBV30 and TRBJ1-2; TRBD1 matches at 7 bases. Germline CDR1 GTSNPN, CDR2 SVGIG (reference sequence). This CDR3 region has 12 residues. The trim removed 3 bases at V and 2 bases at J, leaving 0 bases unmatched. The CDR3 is CAWSRGNYGYTF. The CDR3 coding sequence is TGTGCCTGGAGCAGGGGGAACTATGGCTACACCTTC.

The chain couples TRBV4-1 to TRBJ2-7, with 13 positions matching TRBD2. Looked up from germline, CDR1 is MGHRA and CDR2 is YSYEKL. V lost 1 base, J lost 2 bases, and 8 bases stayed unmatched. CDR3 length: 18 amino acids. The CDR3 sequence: CASSQGLAGGSGAYEQYF. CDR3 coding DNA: TGCGCCAGCAGCCAAGGACTAGCGGGAGGAAGCGGGGCCTACGAGCAGTACTTC.

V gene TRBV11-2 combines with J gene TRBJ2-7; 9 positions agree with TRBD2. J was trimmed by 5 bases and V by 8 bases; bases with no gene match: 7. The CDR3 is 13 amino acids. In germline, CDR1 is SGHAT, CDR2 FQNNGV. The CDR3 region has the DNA TGTGCCAGCCTCGGTAGCGGGAGCCACGAGCAGTACTTC. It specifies CASLGSGSHEQYF.

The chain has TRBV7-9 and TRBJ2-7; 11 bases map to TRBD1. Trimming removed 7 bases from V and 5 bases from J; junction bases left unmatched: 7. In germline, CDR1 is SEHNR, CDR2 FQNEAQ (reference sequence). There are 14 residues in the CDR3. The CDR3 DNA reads TGTGCCAGCAACACAGGACAGGGGGCTAACGAGCAGTACTTC. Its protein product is CASNTGQGANEQYF. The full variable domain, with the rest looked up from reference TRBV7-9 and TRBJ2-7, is DTGVSQNPRHKITKRGQNVTFRCDPISEHNRLYWYRQTLGQGPEFLTYFQNEAQLEKSRLLSDRFSAERPKGSFSTLEIQRTEQGDSAMYLCASNTGQGANEQYFGPGTRLTVT.

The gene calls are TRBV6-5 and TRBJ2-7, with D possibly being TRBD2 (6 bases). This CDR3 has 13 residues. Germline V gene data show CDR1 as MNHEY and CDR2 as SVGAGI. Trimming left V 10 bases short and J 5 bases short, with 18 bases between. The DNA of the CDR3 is TGTGCCACCAACCGGCTGGGGAGGAACGAGCAGTACTTC. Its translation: CATNRLGRNEQYF.

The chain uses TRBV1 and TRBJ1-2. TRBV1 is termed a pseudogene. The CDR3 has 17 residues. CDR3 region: CTSSQDPTGGVGRGYTF. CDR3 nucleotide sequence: TGCACCAGCAGCCAAGATCCTACGGGGGGCGTCGGGCGTGGCTACACCTTC.

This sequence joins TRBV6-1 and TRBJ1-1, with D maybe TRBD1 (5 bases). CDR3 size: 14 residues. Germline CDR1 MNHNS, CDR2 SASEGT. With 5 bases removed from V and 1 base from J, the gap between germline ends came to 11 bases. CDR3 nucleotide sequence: TGTGCCAGCAGTAAGGACATAACGAACACTGAAGCTTTCTTT. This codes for CASSKDITNTEAFF.

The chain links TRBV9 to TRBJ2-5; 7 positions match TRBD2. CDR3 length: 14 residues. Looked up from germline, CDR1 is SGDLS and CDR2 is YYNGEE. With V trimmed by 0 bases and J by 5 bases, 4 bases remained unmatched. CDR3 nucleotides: TGTGCCAGCAGCGTAGGGACTAGTGGGGAGACCCAGTACTTC. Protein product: CASSVGTSGETQYF.

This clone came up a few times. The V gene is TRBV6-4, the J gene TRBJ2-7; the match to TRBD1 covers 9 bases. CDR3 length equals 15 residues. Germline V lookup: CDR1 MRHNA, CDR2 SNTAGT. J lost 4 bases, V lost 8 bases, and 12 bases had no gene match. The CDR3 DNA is TGTGCCAGCTGTAAACCGGGACAGGGCAGGTACGAGCAGTACTTC. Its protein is CASCKPGQGRYEQYF.

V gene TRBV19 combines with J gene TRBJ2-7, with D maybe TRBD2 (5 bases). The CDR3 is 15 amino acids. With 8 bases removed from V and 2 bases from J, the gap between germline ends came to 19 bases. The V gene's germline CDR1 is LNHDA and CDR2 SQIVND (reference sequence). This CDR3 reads CASALGGRPTYEQYF. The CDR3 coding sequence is TGTGCCAGTGCCCTGGGCGGGCGGCCCACCTACGAGCAGTACTTC.

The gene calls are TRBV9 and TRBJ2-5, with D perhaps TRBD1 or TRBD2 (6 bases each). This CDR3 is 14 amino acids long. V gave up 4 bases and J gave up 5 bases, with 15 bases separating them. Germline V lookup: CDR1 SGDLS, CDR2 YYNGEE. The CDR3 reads CASSRRGGEETQYF. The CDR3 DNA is TGTGCCAGCAGCCGCAGGGGAGGCGAGGAGACCCAGTACTTC.

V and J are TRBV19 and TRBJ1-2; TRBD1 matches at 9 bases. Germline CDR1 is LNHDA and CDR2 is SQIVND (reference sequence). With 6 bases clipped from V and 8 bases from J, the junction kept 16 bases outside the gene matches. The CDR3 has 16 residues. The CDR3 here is CASSPLPGQGLGGYTF. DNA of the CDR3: TGTGCCAGTAGCCCCCTCCCGGGACAGGGTTTGGGGGGCTACACCTTC.

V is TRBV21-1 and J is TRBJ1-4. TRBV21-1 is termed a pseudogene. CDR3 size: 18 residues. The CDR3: CASSNRPGWLRANEKLFF. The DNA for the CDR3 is TGTGCCAGCAGCAATCGACCGGGATGGTTAAGAGCTAATGAAAAACTGTTTTTT.

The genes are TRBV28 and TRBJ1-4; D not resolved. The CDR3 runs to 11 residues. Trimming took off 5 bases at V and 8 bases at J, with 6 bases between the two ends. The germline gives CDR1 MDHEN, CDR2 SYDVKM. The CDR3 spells CASSREEKLFF. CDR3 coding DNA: TGTGCCAGCAGTCGGGAGGAAAAACTGTTTTTT.

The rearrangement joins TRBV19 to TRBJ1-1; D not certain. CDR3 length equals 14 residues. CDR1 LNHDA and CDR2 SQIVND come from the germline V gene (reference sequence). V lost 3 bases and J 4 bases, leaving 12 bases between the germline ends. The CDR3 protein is CASSIEVWTTEAFF. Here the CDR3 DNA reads TGTGCCAGTAGTATTGAGGTCTGGACCACTGAAGCTTTCTTT.

The CDR3 here is CASSPTGTVLGGGPYEQYF. In nucleotides, the CDR3 is TGTGCCAGCAGCCCTACGGGGACAGTCTTAGGCGGGGGCCCCTACGAGCAGTACTTC. The chain recombines TRBV7-8 with TRBJ2-7; D may be TRBD1 or TRBD2 (7 bases each). CDR1 and CDR2 from the germline V gene are SGHVS and FQNEAQ. The CDR3 has 19 amino acids. Trimming shortened V by 5 bases and J by 2 bases, and 28 bases separated the two germline ends.

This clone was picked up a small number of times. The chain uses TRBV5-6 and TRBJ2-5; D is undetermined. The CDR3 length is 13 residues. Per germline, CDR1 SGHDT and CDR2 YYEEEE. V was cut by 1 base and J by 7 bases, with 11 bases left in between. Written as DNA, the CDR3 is TGTGCCAGCAGCTTGCCCGGTAGCTCGACCCAGTACTTC. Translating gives CASSLPGSSTQYF.

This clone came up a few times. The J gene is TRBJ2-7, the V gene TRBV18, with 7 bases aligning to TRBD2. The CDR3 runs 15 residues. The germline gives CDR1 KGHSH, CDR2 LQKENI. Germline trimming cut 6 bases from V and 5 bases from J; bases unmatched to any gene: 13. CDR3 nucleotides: TGTGCCAGCTCGAGGCAACGGGGGGTAGGACACGAGCAGTACTTC. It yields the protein CASSRQRGVGHEQYF.